This T cell receptor beta chain was sequenced for a study of blood T cells in healthy people across ages. The second PCR ran 7 to 11 cycles with a sample-barcoded 5' primer and J-beta primers. TCRdb passed the 5' RACE reads through MiXCR, listing each CDR3 protein once. The sample carries over a million distinct CDR3 sequences, around 39% recorded once. The CDR3 totals 17 residues. CDR1 and CDR2 (germline): MGHRA, YSYEKL. With V trimmed by 1 base and J by 8 bases, 10 bases remained unmatched. This sequence originates from a woman between 18 and 29 years old in good health. Material for sequencing was blood. The J gene is TRBJ2-1, the V gene TRBV4-1, with 11 bases that match TRBD2. The CDR3 nucleotides read TGCGCCAGCAGCCAAGGACTAGCGGGACTCAAAGGCGATGAGCAGTTCTTC. Amino acids: CASSQGLAGLKGDEQFF.